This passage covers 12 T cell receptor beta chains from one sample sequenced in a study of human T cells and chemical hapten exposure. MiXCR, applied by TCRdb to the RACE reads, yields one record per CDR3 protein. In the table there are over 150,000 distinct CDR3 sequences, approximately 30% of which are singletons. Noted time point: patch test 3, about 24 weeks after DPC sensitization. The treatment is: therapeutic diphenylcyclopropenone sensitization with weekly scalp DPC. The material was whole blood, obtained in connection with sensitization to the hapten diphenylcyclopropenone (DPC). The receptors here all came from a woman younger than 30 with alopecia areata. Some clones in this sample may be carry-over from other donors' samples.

CDR3 in DNA: TGTGCCAGCAGCAGGACTAGCGGGAGGTTTGGGGAGCTGTTTTTT. This encodes CASSRTSGRFGELFF. This chain joins TRBV7-2 and TRBJ2-2; 14 bases line up with TRBD2. J was trimmed by 8 bases and V by 5 bases; bases with no gene match: 4. Germline V CDR1 and CDR2: SGHTA, FQGNSA. This CDR3 comprises 15 residues.

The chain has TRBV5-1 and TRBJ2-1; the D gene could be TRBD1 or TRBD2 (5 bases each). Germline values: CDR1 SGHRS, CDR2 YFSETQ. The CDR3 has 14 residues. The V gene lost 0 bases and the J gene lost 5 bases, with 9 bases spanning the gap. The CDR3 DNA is TGCGCCAGCAGCTTGGCCGGGGCGGACAATGAGCAGTTCTTC. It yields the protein CASSLAGADNEQFF.

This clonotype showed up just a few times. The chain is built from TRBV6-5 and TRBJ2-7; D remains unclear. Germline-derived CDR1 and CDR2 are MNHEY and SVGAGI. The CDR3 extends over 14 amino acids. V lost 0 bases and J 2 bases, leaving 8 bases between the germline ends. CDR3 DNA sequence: TGTGCCAGCAGTTACTCAGTCGATCCCTACGAGCAGTACTTC. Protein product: CASSYSVDPYEQYF.

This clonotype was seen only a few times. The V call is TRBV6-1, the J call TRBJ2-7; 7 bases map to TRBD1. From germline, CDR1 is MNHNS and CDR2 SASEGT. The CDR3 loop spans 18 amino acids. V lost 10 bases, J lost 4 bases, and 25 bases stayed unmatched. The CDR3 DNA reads TGTGCCACCGAGCGGAATCCGGGACAGTCTTTTCAGAGTTACGAGCAGTACTTC. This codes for CATERNPGQSFQSYEQYF.

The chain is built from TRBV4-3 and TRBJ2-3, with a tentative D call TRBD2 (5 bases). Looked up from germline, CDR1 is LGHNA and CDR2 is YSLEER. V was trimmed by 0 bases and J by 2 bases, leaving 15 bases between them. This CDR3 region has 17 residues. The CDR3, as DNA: TGCGCCAGCAGCCAAGATTGGACGGGAATAAACACAGATACGCAGTATTTT. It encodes CASSQDWTGINTDTQYF.

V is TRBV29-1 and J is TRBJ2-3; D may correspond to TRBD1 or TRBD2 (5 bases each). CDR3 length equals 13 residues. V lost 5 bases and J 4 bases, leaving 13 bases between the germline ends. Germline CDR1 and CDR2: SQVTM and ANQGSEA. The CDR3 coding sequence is TGCAGCGTTTCGGGAAAGGGGTCAGATACGCAGTATTTT. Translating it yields CSVSGKGSDTQYF.

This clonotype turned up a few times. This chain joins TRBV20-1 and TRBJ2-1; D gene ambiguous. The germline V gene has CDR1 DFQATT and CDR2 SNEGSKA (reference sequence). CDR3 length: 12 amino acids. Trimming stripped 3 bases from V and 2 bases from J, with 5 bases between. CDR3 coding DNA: TGCAGTGCTAGCGGACCCTACAATGAGCAGTTCTTC. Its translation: CSASGPYNEQFF.

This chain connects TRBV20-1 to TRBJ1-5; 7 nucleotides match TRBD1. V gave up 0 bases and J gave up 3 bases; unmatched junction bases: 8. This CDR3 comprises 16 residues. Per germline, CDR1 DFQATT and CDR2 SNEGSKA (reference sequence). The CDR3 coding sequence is TGCAGTGCTAGAGACCGGGACAGTAGTTCCAATCAGCCCCAGCATTTT. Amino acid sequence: CSARDRDSSSNQPQHF.

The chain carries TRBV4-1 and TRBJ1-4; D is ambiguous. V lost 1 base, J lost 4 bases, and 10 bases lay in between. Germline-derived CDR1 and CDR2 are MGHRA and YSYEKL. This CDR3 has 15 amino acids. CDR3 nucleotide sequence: TGCGCCAGCAGCCAAGGTGACGGAATTAATGAAAAACTGTTTTTT. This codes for CASSQGDGINEKLFF.

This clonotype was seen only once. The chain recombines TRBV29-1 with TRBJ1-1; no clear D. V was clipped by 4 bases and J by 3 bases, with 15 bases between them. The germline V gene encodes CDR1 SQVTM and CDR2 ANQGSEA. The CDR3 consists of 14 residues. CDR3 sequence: CSVVASERDTEAFF. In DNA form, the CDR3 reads TGCAGCGTTGTAGCGTCGGAGAGGGACACTGAAGCTTTCTTT.

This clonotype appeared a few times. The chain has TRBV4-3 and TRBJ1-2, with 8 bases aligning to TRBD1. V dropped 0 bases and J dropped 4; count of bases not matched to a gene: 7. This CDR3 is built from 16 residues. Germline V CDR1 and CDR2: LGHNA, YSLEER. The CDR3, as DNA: TGCGCCAGCAGCCAAGAGGGACAGGAGGGCAGCTATGGCTACACCTTC. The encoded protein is CASSQEGQEGSYGYTF.

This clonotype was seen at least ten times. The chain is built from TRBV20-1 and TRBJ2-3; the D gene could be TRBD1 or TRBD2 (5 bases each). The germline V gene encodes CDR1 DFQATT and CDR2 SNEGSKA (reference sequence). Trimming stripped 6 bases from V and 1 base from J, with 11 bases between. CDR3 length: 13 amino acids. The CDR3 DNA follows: TGCAGTGCCCGGGACCCCGGCACAGATACGCAGTATTTT. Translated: CSARDPGTDTQYF.